This T cell receptor beta chain was recovered during a study of blood T cell repertoires in COVID-19. Study in general: Acute and convalescent COVID-19 specimens originated in the United States, Italy and Spain.

Germline V gene data show CDR1 as MDHEN and CDR2 as SYDVKM. The V end was cut by 6 bases, the J end by 5 bases, with 10 bases between. CDR3 length equals 12 residues. Original data processing: Amplification with reference gene primers provided the estimates of nucleated cell counts. TCRdb's copy holds only in-frame clones and misses some; the assay was immunoSEQ multiplex PCR. That table gives V, J and clone size, and the DNA gave D and trimming. This table holds approximately 97,000 clones, more than 80% found once. The sequencing sample was made of peripheral blood. The chain employs TRBV28 and TRBJ1-2, with D uncertain. The source is a human donor in a cohort sampled during active COVID-19. CDR3 in amino acids: CASSQRGYGYTF. CDR3 nucleotide sequence: TGTGCCAGCAGCCAACGGGGATATGGCTACACCTTC.